The present TCR beta chain was sequenced within a study of T-cell reconstitution after alpha-beta-depleted transplantation in children (dated by TCRdb to 2015 to 2016). Regarding the complete study: T-cell immune reconstitution after TCRalphabeta/CD19-depleted allogeneic hematopoietic cell transplantation in children was quantitatively tracked in the study by means of TCR repertoire profiling.

The library was built by means of PCR. The instrument given in TCRdb is Illumina HiSeq 2500. Molecular barcoding was employed in the preparation of TCR libraries, with unique molecular identifiers being used to normalize TCRbeta repertoire quantification. TCRdb itself trimmed the public reads at Q25 with fastp, ran MiXCR and retained productive beta chains. Each record represents a unique CDR3 protein, reported with the most common genes and DNA among its rows. The sample table lists about 460,000 distinct CDR3 sequences, 10% to 13% of them with a count of one. 2% of the sample is held by the ten biggest clonotypes. The study at large found these results: In some patients, the high TCRbeta diversity seen at day 60 was put down to recipient T cells and intrathymic progenitors that had survived conditioning. Apparently early alphabetaT-cell count recovery about two months after transplant reportedly relied on only several hundred rapidly expanded clones derived from non-depleted graft cells. Hyperexpanded clone frequencies declined over subsequent months; after one year, T-cell counts and TCRbeta diversity were mostly attributed to newly produced T cells.

Reading the label with the study, this specimen's treatment or condition is: allogeneic hematopoietic cell transplantation with graft depleted of TCRalphabeta T cells and CD19 B cells. The children who served as transplant recipients had been given grafts of TCRalphabeta/CD19-depleted allogeneic hematopoietic cells. In the germline V gene, CDR1 corresponds to MGHDK and CDR2 to SYGVNS. The CDR3 covers 15 residues, taking in both the cysteine and the phenylalanine. CDR3 DNA is the only sequence kept; it has 45 bases, read in frame from the first base. Germline trimming amounts to 3 bases on V and 10 bases on J, with 12 as the count of junction bases outside the gene matches. This clonotype was detected ten times or more. The antigen this receptor binds is unknown. No clone much larger than this one lies a single base away; base qualities are absent.

The material was PBMCs, obtained before TCRalphabeta/CD19-depleted stem cell transplant. The clonotype was recovered from a child younger than 10 with inherited bone marrow failure, due to receive a stem cell transplant. This chain is built from TRBV25-1 and TRBJ2-1; 7 central bases correspond to TRBD2. The sequenced DNA: TGTGCCAGCAGTGATAGTGAGGGAGGGCCCCGGGAGCAGTTCTTC. It translates to CASSDSEGGPREQFF.